These 7 T cell receptor beta chains were sequenced from one sample in a study of cytomegalovirus exposure and HLA in healthy donors. The PCR was carried out with 60 Vbeta primers and 13 Jbeta primers. The data were produced by immunoSEQ multiplex PCR, yet TCRdb's version contains in-frame clones alone and is incomplete. The data show about 110,000 clones, around 73% seen once. The source material was PBMCs. The receptors stem from a man between 35 and 55 years old in good health and CMV-seronegative.

This clone was seen more than once but under ten times. The genes are TRBV6-4 and TRBJ1-1, with D perhaps matching TRBD1 (6 bases). V gave up 6 bases and J gave up 1 base, with 12 bases separating them. CDR1 is MRHNA, CDR2 SNTAGT, per germline. The CDR3 extends over 14 amino acids. The CDR3 coding sequence is TGTGCCAGCAGAAGGGACACATCGAACACTGAAGCTTTCTTT. It translates to CASRRDTSNTEAFF.

In its sample, this clone was seen once. The chain has TRBV4-1 and TRBJ1-4, with D uncertain. The germline V gene encodes CDR1 MGHRA and CDR2 YSYEKL. This CDR3 has 18 residues. Trimming took 1 base from V and 3 from J, leaving 18 bases between them. The CDR3: CASSQVNLGFSANEKLFF. CDR3 nucleotides: TGCGCCAGCAGCCAAGTCAACTTAGGATTCAGCGCTAATGAAAAACTGTTTTTT.

This sequence joins TRBV27 and TRBJ2-5; 7 nucleotides align to TRBD1. Germline V gene data show CDR1 as MNHEY and CDR2 as SMNVEV (reference sequence). The V and J ends lost 5 bases and 4 bases, in that order; junction bases with no gene match: 10. This CDR3 has 15 residues. The CDR3 bases are TGTGCCAGCAGTGCGACCGCGACAGGGAGAGAGACCCAGTACTTC. Its translation: CASSATATGRETQYF.

The V and J genes are TRBV5-1 and TRBJ2-7; 7 bases agree with TRBD2. Losses at the gene ends were 3 bases for V and 0 bases for J; bases not matched to a gene: 18. The CDR3 totals 19 residues. Germline V gene data show CDR1 as SGHRS and CDR2 as YFSETQ. The DNA for the CDR3 is TGCGCCAGCAGCTGGGGGGGACGGGGCCTATTAATGAGCTCCTACGAGCAGTACTTC. It translates to CASSWGGRGLLMSSYEQYF. Looking up the rest from reference TRBV5-1 and TRBJ2-7 gives the full variable domain: KAGVTQTPRYLIKTRGQQVTLSCSPISGHRSVSWYQQTPGQGLQFLFEYFSETQRNKGNFPGRFSGRQFSNSRSEMNVSTLELGDSALYLCASSWGGRGLLMSSYEQYFGPGTRLTVT.

There are many counts of this clone. The chain uses TRBV4-2 and TRBJ1-5; no clear D gene. This CDR3 is built from 14 residues. Germline assignment: CDR1 LGHNA and CDR2 YNFKEQ. V shed 1 base and J shed 4 bases, with 8 bases lying between them. The CDR3 region is CASSQAVKNQPQHF. In DNA, the CDR3 is TGTGCCAGCAGCCAAGCGGTGAAAAATCAGCCCCAGCATTTT.

V is TRBV6-4 and J is TRBJ1-6, with D maybe TRBD1 (6 bases). This CDR3 contains 15 residues. Germline CDR1 MRHNA, CDR2 SNTAGT. Trimming removed 6 bases at V and 6 bases at J, with 15 bases between. The CDR3: CASSSDPQGNSPLHF. For the CDR3, the DNA is TGTGCCAGCAGCTCTGACCCACAGGGTAATTCACCCCTCCACTTT.

This clone showed up just a few times. This chain connects TRBV7-2 to TRBJ1-3; 10 positions match TRBD1. Germline trimming cut 5 bases from V and 15 bases from J; bases unmatched to any gene: 10. The CDR3 runs to 13 residues. Germline CDR1 and CDR2: SGHTA and FQGNSA. The CDR3 DNA follows: TGTGCCAGCAGCCAAGGGACAGGGGAAGTAGGATATTTT. Its translation: CASSQGTGEVGYF.